This T cell receptor (beta chain) was sequenced for a study of blood T cell repertoires in COVID-19 (dated by TCRdb to 2020 to 2021). Regarding the complete study: The collaborator samples originated in the United States, Italy and Spain and spanned the acute and convalescent phases of COVID-19. The prospective study material was composed of cDNA or gDNA derived from T cells, B-cell-depleted T cells, or PBMCs. The dataset comprised deeply sampled blood TCRbeta repertoires from subjects exposed to, actively infected with, or recovered from COVID-19. A freely available public database, intended as a resource for researchers studying the immune response to SARS-CoV-2, is where the repertoires were released. Samples came from the ongoing ImmuneRACE study (first 160 participants) plus 1,254 subjects from 6 global collaborators. Sample metadata almost always included a de-identified subject ID, COVID-19 status, age in years and sex. Where available, HLA class I and class II types were obtained from metadata supplied by the sample provider rather than from assay-based typing.

Results the study describes overall, beyond this receptor: The quantity of clinical and demographic metadata differed by source and by participant and was supplied without curation.

Turning to this clone: Its antigen remains undetermined. Within one base of it there is no much larger clone, and no base qualities were kept.

Collaborating institutions collected whole blood in K2EDTA tubes following their own protocols. Collaborator samples were shipped for TCRbeta analysis as frozen whole blood, isolated PBMCs, or DNA extracted from either sample type. The immunoSEQ Assay, a bias-controlled multiplex PCR, was used to amplify TCRbeta CDR3 regions from genomic DNA. In the paper's pipeline: Nucleated cell counts per sample were estimated from amplification of reference gene primers within the assay. To quantify the absolute abundance of each unique TCRbeta CDR3 rearrangement, sequence reads were collapsed and filtered. For each sample, productive Simpson clonality was calculated as the square root of Simpson's diversity index across productive rearrangements. TCRdb retrieved this table from immuneACCESS and kept in-frame rearrangements only. Not all clones are present; in checked studies, unresolved V genes account for under half, and no reason is known for the remainder. Clonal size and the V and J genes are those of that table, whereas D and trimming came from the DNA. The sample has about 47,000 clones on record, about 87% of them singletons. Over 9.5% of the sample rests with the top ten.

Measured from the cysteine to the phenylalanine, the CDR3 is 17 residues long. This entry keeps only the CDR3 DNA: 51 bases, framed from base 1. CDR1 and CDR2 are drawn from the germline V gene (reference sequence): SEHNR, FQNEAQ. The germline V end is reduced by 5 bases and the J end by 0 bases; junction bases left unmatched: 6. The sequenced material came from peripheral blood. This sequence was found in a human donor with active COVID-19. The donor label of this sample is uncertain. The rearranged segments are TRBV7-9 and TRBJ2-3, with 12 junctional bases fitting TRBD2. Read as DNA, the sequence is TGTGCCAGCAGCCCGAAGACTAGCGGGGGCAGCACAGATACGCAGTATTTT. This encodes CASSPKTSGGSTDTQYF. Here the CDR3 is joined to the reference TRBV7-9 and TRBJ2-3 genes, and the full variable domain is: DTGVSQNPRHKITKRGQNVTFRCDPISEHNRLYWYRQTLGQGPEFLTYFQNEAQLEKSRLLSDRFSAERPKGSFSTLEIQRTEQGDSAMYLCASSPKTSGGSTDTQYFGPGTRLTVL.